The 24 T cell receptor beta chains below were found in one sample sequenced in a study of T-cell memory formation after mild COVID-19. One entry per CDR3 protein, called by TCRdb with MiXCR from the 5' RACE reads. The sample has just under 550,000 distinct CDR3 sequences; roughly 22% are singletons. Sequenced sample: PBMCs or a T cell subset sorted from them (not recorded which). The receptor source for this set is an adult woman who had mild COVID-19 (a few samples of this study predate the infection). Cell type and time point are not known.

V usage is TRBV19 and J usage is TRBJ2-1; D is possibly TRBD1 or TRBD2 (6 bases each). The CDR3 extends over 14 amino acids. V was pared by 3 bases and J by 8 bases, with 14 bases between. The germline V gene encodes CDR1 LNHDA and CDR2 SQIVND (reference sequence). CDR3 coding DNA: TGTGCCAGTAGTATCCAGGAGGGGGTCTATGAGCAGTTCTTC. Residues: CASSIQEGVYEQFF. Supplemented by reference TRBV19 and TRBJ2-1, the full variable domain reads DGGITQSPKYLFRKEGQNVTLSCEQNLNHDAMYWYRQDPGQGLRLIYYSQIVNDFQKGDIAEGYSVSREKKESFPLTVTSAQKNPTAFYLCASSIQEGVYEQFFGPGTRLTVL.

The chain employs TRBV6-2 or TRBV6-3 and TRBJ2-2, with 12 bases aligning to TRBD2. The germline gives CDR1 MNHEY, CDR2 SVGEGT. The trim removed 5 bases at V and 8 bases at J, leaving 6 bases unmatched. The CDR3 has 15 residues. CDR3 in amino acids: CASSTGLAGTGELFF. Written as DNA, the CDR3 is TGTGCCAGCAGTACCGGACTAGCGGGAACGGGGGAGCTGTTTTTT.

J is TRBJ2-5 and V is TRBV29-1; 9 bases align to TRBD2. Germline V gene sequence: CDR1 SQVTM, CDR2 ANQGSEA. The trim removed 7 bases at V and 2 bases at J, leaving 11 bases unmatched. The CDR3 loop spans 15 amino acids. CDR3 coding DNA: TGCAGCGCCGATCTCGGGACTAGCATACAAGAGACCCAGTACTTC. Residues: CSADLGTSIQETQYF.

This clonotype came up a few times. The chain joins TRBV5-1 to TRBJ1-2; 7 nucleotides align to TRBD1. The CDR3 covers 14 residues. Germline V CDR1 and CDR2: SGHRS, YFSETQ. The J segment lost 2 bases and the V segment lost 4 bases, leaving 5 bases of the junction unmatched. CDR3 protein: CASSGLGQNYGYTF. The CDR3 DNA is TGCGCCAGCAGCGGCCTGGGACAGAACTATGGCTACACCTTC.

The J gene is TRBJ2-3, the V gene TRBV20-1; D is undetermined. Germline CDR1 reads DFQATT; CDR2 reads SNEGSKA (reference sequence). Trimming left V 5 bases short and J 3 bases short, with 12 bases between. This CDR3 contains 13 residues. This CDR3 reads CSAPIGPTDTQYF. In DNA form, the CDR3 reads TGCAGTGCTCCCATTGGGCCGACAGATACGCAGTATTTT.

This clonotype was counted between two and nine times. The DNA of the CDR3 is TGTGCCAGCAGCTTACCGGGACTAGCGGGAAGCACAGATACGCAGTATTTT. Encoded protein: CASSLPGLAGSTDTQYF. The J gene is TRBJ2-3, the V gene TRBV11-1; TRBD2 agrees at 13 bases. The CDR3 is made up of 17 amino acids. The V and J ends lost 2 bases and 0 bases, in that order; junction bases with no gene match: 2. In germline, CDR1 is SGHAT, CDR2 FQDESV (reference sequence).

Only a few counts were recorded for this clonotype. This sequence joins TRBV7-9 and TRBJ1-5, with a tentative D call TRBD1 (6 bases). CDR1 and CDR2 from the germline V gene are SEHNR and FQNEAQ (reference sequence). The CDR3 runs 16 residues. Trimming removed 1 base at V and 6 bases at J, with 16 bases between. The CDR3 DNA sequence: TGTGCCAGCAGCTTAGGTACAGGGTCGCGAGGTCAGCCCCAGCATTTT. Its translation: CASSLGTGSRGQPQHF.

V gene TRBV5-1 combines with J gene TRBJ2-2; D call uncertain. Trimming shortened V by 2 bases and J by 7 bases, and 9 bases separated the two germline ends. Germline V lookup: CDR1 SGHRS, CDR2 YFSETQ. The CDR3 spans 13 residues. Written as DNA, the CDR3 is TGCGCCAGCAGCTTAGGAGTTGTCGGGGAGCTGTTTTTT. It encodes CASSLGVVGELFF.

The chain couples TRBV19 to TRBJ1-5; 7 bases map to TRBD1. The CDR3 length is 13 residues. Germline values: CDR1 LNHDA, CDR2 SQIVND (reference sequence). Trimming cost V 5 bases and J 5 bases; bases outside gene matches: 3. The CDR3 nucleotides read TGTGCCAGTAGTGGACAGGAGCATCAGCCCCAGCATTTT. Its protein is CASSGQEHQPQHF.

The gene calls are TRBV15 and TRBJ2-7; D is possibly TRBD1 or TRBD2 (5 bases each). Germline CDR1 is LNHNV and CDR2 is YYDKDF (reference sequence). The CDR3 loop spans 13 amino acids. V was clipped by 5 bases and J by 6 bases, with 14 bases between them. In nucleotides, the CDR3 is TGTGCCACCAGCGAGGGCAGGGTGGGCGAGCAGTACTTC. Residues: CATSEGRVGEQYF.

The chain carries TRBV19 and TRBJ1-2; 7 bases align to TRBD1. Trimming removed 3 bases from V and 8 bases from J; junction bases left unmatched: 9. In germline, CDR1 is LNHDA, CDR2 SQIVND (reference sequence). This CDR3 contains 14 residues. The DNA of the CDR3 is TGTGCCAGTAGTATCGCGATGACAGGGCAAGGCTACACCTTC. Its protein product is CASSIAMTGQGYTF.

The chain joins TRBV4-1 to TRBJ1-2; tentative D call: TRBD1 (5 bases). Trimming took off 4 bases at V and 8 bases at J, with 23 bases between the two ends. This CDR3 comprises 16 residues. The germline CDR1 and CDR2 sequences are MGHRA and YSYEKL. For the CDR3, the DNA is TGCGCCAGCAGCCTCGAAGCACGGGAGAGGGGCGGAGGCTACACCTTC. Translating gives CASSLEARERGGGYTF.

The table lists this clonotype with a few counts. This chain joins TRBV5-1 and TRBJ2-2; D not resolved. Germline V gene sequence: CDR1 SGHRS, CDR2 YFSETQ. Trimming took 2 bases from V and 0 from J, leaving 5 bases between them. The CDR3 consists of 14 residues. CDR3 nucleotides: TGCGCCAGCAGCTTAGAGGCGAACACCGGGGAGCTGTTTTTT. Its translation: CASSLEANTGELFF.

V gene TRBV7-9 combines with J gene TRBJ2-3; D might be TRBD1 (6 bases). Trimming removed 6 bases at V and 3 bases at J, with 19 bases between. The CDR3 is made up of 16 amino acids. In germline, CDR1 is SEHNR, CDR2 FQNEAQ (reference sequence). The CDR3 here is CASRPSGTQFTDTQYF. Written as DNA, the CDR3 is TGTGCCAGCAGGCCTTCCGGGACACAATTTACAGATACGCAGTATTTT.

Here the CDR3 DNA reads TGTGCCAGCAGTTTAGACCACAGGGGTGGTCAGCCCCAGCATTTT. Protein: CASSLDHRGGQPQHF. This chain uses TRBV28 with TRBJ1-5, with TRBD1 matching over 7 bases. V shed 2 bases and J 6 bases; nucleotides not matched to a gene: 7. The V gene's germline CDR1 is MDHEN and CDR2 SYDVKM. This CDR3 spans 15 amino acids.

The CDR3 sequence: CSVSPQGAGGELFF. CDR3 DNA sequence: TGCAGCGTTAGCCCCCAGGGAGCAGGCGGGGAGCTGTTTTTT. This chain connects TRBV29-1 to TRBJ2-2; tentatively, D is TRBD1 or TRBD2 (5 bases each). The V end was cut by 5 bases, the J end by 7 bases, with 17 bases between. Germline V gene sequence: CDR1 SQVTM, CDR2 ANQGSEA. The CDR3 has 14 amino acids.

V and J are TRBV7-3 and TRBJ1-2, with D possibly TRBD1 on 5 matching bases. The CDR3 covers 14 residues. Germline V gene data show CDR1 as SGHTA and CDR2 as FQGTGA. V lost 3 bases, J lost 5 bases, and 13 bases lay in between. The CDR3 spells CASSFAGNGYGYTF. In DNA form, the CDR3 reads TGTGCCAGCAGCTTTGCAGGGAATGGTTATGGCTACACCTTC.

This clonotype appeared a few times. The chain employs TRBV28 and TRBJ2-7; D is uncertain. Germline-derived CDR1 and CDR2 are MDHEN and SYDVKM. Trimming took 3 bases from V and 3 from J, leaving 18 bases between them. The CDR3 covers 16 residues. The CDR3 spells CASSFSTILGIYEQYF. As DNA, the CDR3 is TGTGCCAGCAGTTTTTCCACGATCCTGGGCATCTACGAGCAGTACTTC.

V usage is TRBV7-3 and J usage is TRBJ1-3, with TRBD1 matching over 7 bases. The CDR3 length is 15 residues. Germline-derived CDR1 and CDR2 are SGHTA and FQGTGA. J gave up 1 base and V 8 bases, and 8 bases lay outside the gene matches. CDR3 in amino acids: CASGGTGESGNTIYF. CDR3 sequence (DNA): TGTGCCAGCGGGGGTACAGGGGAATCTGGAAACACCATATATTTT.

The V gene is TRBV12-3 or TRBV12-4, the J gene TRBJ2-1; 11 nucleotides line up with TRBD1. Losses at the gene ends were 8 bases for V and 7 bases for J; bases not matched to a gene: 19. This CDR3 contains 18 residues. CDR3 DNA sequence: TGTGCCAGCGGACTAGGGCCGGGACAGGGGGGGTCCGGGAATGAGCAGTTCTTC. The encoded protein is CASGLGPGQGGSGNEQFF.

This clonotype has just a few counts. The chain couples TRBV19 to TRBJ1-1, with TRBD1 matching 7 bases. CDR3 size: 16 residues. The trim removed 5 bases at V and 1 base at J, leaving 10 bases unmatched. Per germline, CDR1 LNHDA and CDR2 SQIVND (reference sequence). CDR3: CASSRNSRTGNTEAFF. CDR3 nucleotide sequence: TGTGCCAGTAGTCGTAACTCTCGGACAGGGAACACTGAAGCTTTCTTT.

The V call is TRBV19, the J call TRBJ2-7, with D unclear. CDR1 LNHDA and CDR2 SQIVND come from the germline V gene (reference sequence). The ends were cut back, 7 bases at V and 4 bases at J, with 20 bases in the middle. This CDR3 contains 15 residues. The CDR3 sequence is CASKSPGEKGYEQYF. Written as DNA, the CDR3 is TGTGCCAGTAAATCCCCGGGTGAGAAGGGATACGAGCAGTACTTC.

V gene TRBV2 combines with J gene TRBJ2-1; 14 positions agree with TRBD2. V was pared by 6 bases and J by 8 bases, with 9 bases of the junction left unmatched. Germline CDR1 and CDR2: SNHLY and FYNNEI. The CDR3 consists of 16 residues. The CDR3, as DNA: TGTGCCAGCAGCCAGACTAGCGGGGGGGCATTACATGAGCAGTTCTTC. Its translation is CASSQTSGGALHEQFF.

This clonotype was seen a handful of times. The V and J genes are TRBV11-2 and TRBJ2-3, with D possibly being TRBD1 or TRBD2 (6 bases each). The V gene lost 2 bases and the J gene lost 5 bases, with 17 bases spanning the gap. This CDR3 comprises 16 residues. Looked up from germline, CDR1 is SGHAT and CDR2 is FQNNGV. CDR3 in DNA: TGTGCCAGCAGCTTATTGGCGGGGACAACGGAAGATACGCAGTATTTT. This encodes CASSLLAGTTEDTQYF.